The 17 T cell receptor beta chains reported below all come from one sample, sequenced in a study of regulatory T cells in long-lasting Graves disease. TCRdb fed the reads into MiXCR, producing one record per CDR3 protein. The repertoire consists of about 1,600 distinct CDR3 sequences, with just under 85% occurring once and the leading ten covering 7.3%. There was RNA extracted from PBMCs, and the TCR library was made from it. The sample was peripheral blood mononuclear cells (PBMCs), taken with antithyroid drug treatment, in newly diagnosed or persistent Graves disease (not recorded which). The receptors shown here come from a woman aged 18-29 years with Graves disease.

A few counts support this clonotype. CDR3 sequence reads: CASSWDRGNEQFF. Written as DNA, the CDR3 is TGTGCCAGCAGCTGGGACAGGGGAAATGAGCAGTTCTTC. The chain employs TRBV5-6 and TRBJ2-1; 10 nucleotides agree with TRBD1. V lost 3 bases and J lost 7; bases outside the gene matches: 1. The CDR3 loop spans 13 amino acids. Germline CDR1 SGHDT, CDR2 YYEEEE.

This rearrangement joins TRBV7-3 to TRBJ2-1; D is uncertain. V was pared by 1 base and J by 7 bases, with 17 bases between. The germline V gene encodes CDR1 SGHTA and CDR2 FQGTGA. The CDR3 covers 16 residues. CDR3 sequence reads: CASSLRVAGYDNEQFF. Here the CDR3 DNA reads TGTGCCAGCAGCTTAAGAGTAGCTGGGTATGATAATGAGCAGTTCTTC.

The genes are TRBV13 and TRBJ1-4; the match to TRBD1 covers 7 bases. Germline V gene data show CDR1 as PRHDT and CDR2 as FYEKMQ (reference sequence). V gave up 5 bases and J gave up 8 bases; unmatched junction bases: 8. This CDR3 comprises 14 residues. This CDR3 is CASSATGAGEKLFF. In nucleotides, the CDR3 is TGTGCCAGCAGCGCCACAGGGGCCGGGGAAAAACTGTTTTTT.

The sample holds one count of this clonotype. The J gene is TRBJ1-5, the V gene TRBV19; no clear D. The CDR3 length is 11 residues. Germline V gene lookup returns CDR1 LNHDA and CDR2 SQIVND (reference sequence). V gave up 3 bases and J gave up 9 bases, with 6 bases separating them. CDR3 region: CASSINGPQHF. CDR3 nucleotide sequence: TGTGCCAGTAGTATCAATGGGCCCCAGCATTTT. The full variable domain, with the rest looked up from reference TRBV19 and TRBJ1-5, is DGGITQSPKYLFRKEGQNVTLSCEQNLNHDAMYWYRQDPGQGLRLIYYSQIVNDFQKGDIAEGYSVSREKKESFPLTVTSAQKNPTAFYLCASSINGPQHFGDGTRLSIL.

The chain links TRBV19 to TRBJ1-1, with D uncertain. The V and J ends lost 4 bases and 0 bases respectively, with 12 bases between them. Per germline, CDR1 LNHDA and CDR2 SQIVND (reference sequence). This CDR3 region has 15 residues. The DNA for the CDR3 is TGTGCCAGTAGTAATTTTGGCAGAGTGAACACTGAAGCTTTCTTT. Protein: CASSNFGRVNTEAFF.

The CDR3 nucleotides read TGCAGTGCTAGAGACAGCAGGGGTTGGTACGAGCAGTACTTC. Encoded protein: CSARDSRGWYEQYF. The J gene is TRBJ2-7, the V gene TRBV20-1, with a weak D call TRBD1 (6 bases). CDR3 length: 14 residues. Per germline, CDR1 DFQATT and CDR2 SNEGSKA (reference sequence). Deletions cut 0 bases from V and 4 bases from J, with 13 bases between.

The chain joins TRBV7-9 to TRBJ2-2; D might be TRBD2 (6 bases). This CDR3 comprises 16 residues. Germline V CDR1 and CDR2: SEHNR, FQNEAQ (reference sequence). V dropped 5 bases and J dropped 2 bases, with 15 bases sitting between them. CDR3 nucleotides: TGTGCCAGCAGCCTTACCGGGACTTACAACACCGGGGAGCTGTTTTTT. Encoded protein: CASSLTGTYNTGELFF.

The genes are TRBV29-1 and TRBJ1-1; 9 nucleotides align to TRBD1. The V segment lost 7 bases and the J segment 4 bases; nucleotides outside the gene matches: 7. CDR1 is SQVTM and CDR2 is ANQGSEA in the germline V gene. The length of the CDR3 is 13 residues. The CDR3 loop is CSALGQGLTEAFF. DNA for the CDR3: TGCAGCGCTCTGGGACAGGGACTCACTGAAGCTTTCTTT.

This chain joins TRBV30 and TRBJ1-6; 8 bases are shared with TRBD1. CDR3 size: 14 residues. The V gene end was trimmed by 8 bases and the J gene end by 1 base; junction bases not matched to a gene: 4. CDR1 is GTSNPN, CDR2 SVGIG, per germline (reference sequence). CDR3 in DNA: TGTGCCCAAACAGGGGGGTCCTATAATTCACCCCTCCACTTT. This codes for CAQTGGSYNSPLHF.

This clonotype has only one observation. The genes are TRBV4-3 and TRBJ1-2, with TRBD1 matching 8 bases. CDR3 length: 17 residues. Trimming cost V 0 bases and J 3 bases; bases outside gene matches: 9. Germline V CDR1 and CDR2: LGHNA, YSLEER. Here the CDR3 reads CASSQDPGTGGYYGYTF. As DNA, the CDR3 is TGCGCCAGCAGCCAAGATCCTGGGACAGGAGGTTACTATGGCTACACCTTC.

The V call is TRBV28, the J call TRBJ2-3; 7 bases match TRBD1. Germline CDR1 is MDHEN and CDR2 is SYDVKM. The V segment lost 3 bases and the J segment 1 base; nucleotides outside the gene matches: 7. CDR3 size: 16 residues. The CDR3, as DNA: TGTGCCAGCAGTTTGGGAAAGGGGGCAGGCACAGATACGCAGTATTTT. This codes for CASSLGKGAGTDTQYF. The complete variable domain, with remaining parts taken from reference TRBV28 and TRBJ2-3, reads DVKVTQSSRYLVKRTGEKVFLECVQDMDHENMFWYRQDPGLGLRLIYFSYDVKMKEKGDIPEGYSVSREKKERFSLILESASTNQTSMYLCASSLGKGAGTDTQYFGPGTRLTVL.

In its sample, this clonotype was seen a few times. This chain joins TRBV7-8 and TRBJ2-7, with 7 bases that match TRBD1. The CDR3 covers 14 residues. Germline V gene data show CDR1 as SGHVS and CDR2 as FQNEAQ. J lost 2 bases, V lost 1 base, and 2 bases had no gene match. CDR3 coding DNA: TGTGCCAGCAGCTTAGAGACAGGGACCTACGAGCAGTACGTC. Translated, it gives CASSLETGTYEQYV.

V gene TRBV20-1 combines with J gene TRBJ2-3; D is unclear. Per the germline V gene, CDR1 is DFQATT and CDR2 is SNEGSKA (reference sequence). The CDR3 loop spans 16 amino acids. With 4 bases removed from V and 2 bases from J, the gap between germline ends came to 19 bases. The CDR3 nucleotides read TGCAGTGCTATCGGGCGGCTCCTCTTCAACACAGATACGCAGTATTTT. As protein: CSAIGRLLFNTDTQYF.

The chain has TRBV11-1 and TRBJ2-2; weak D call: TRBD1 (6 bases). This CDR3 comprises 14 residues. Trimming left V 5 bases short and J 15 bases short, with 22 bases between. CDR1 SGHAT and CDR2 FQDESV come from the germline V gene (reference sequence). The CDR3, as DNA: TGTGCCAGCAGCGCTGCCCCCAGGGGTACGAGAGTGTTTTTT. Protein: CASSAAPRGTRVFF. Complete variable domain (other parts from reference TRBV11-1 and TRBJ2-2): EAEVAQSPRYKITEKSQAVAFWCDPISGHATLYWYRQILGQGPELLVQFQDESVVDDSQLPKDRFSAERLKGVDSTLKIQPAELGDSAMYLCASSAAPRGTRVFFGEGSRLTVL.

The rearrangement uses TRBV12-3 or TRBV12-4 and TRBJ2-5; D might be TRBD1 or TRBD2, each matching 6 bases. The CDR3 consists of 16 residues. V was shortened by 3 bases and J by 6 bases, with 20 bases between the two germline ends. In DNA, the CDR3 is TGTGCCAGCAGTTTTTTGCGGTTCGGGGGCACGAAGACCCAGTACTTC. Its translation is CASSFLRFGGTKTQYF.

The CDR3 DNA is TGTGCCAGCAGCCCCCGGGCAGGGACAGGCGGCACAGATACGCAGTATTTT. This codes for CASSPRAGTGGTDTQYF. The rearrangement links TRBV13 to TRBJ2-3, with 8 bases fitting TRBD1. Per the germline V gene, CDR1 is PRHDT and CDR2 is FYEKMQ (reference sequence). V shed 5 bases and J 1 base; nucleotides not matched to a gene: 11. CDR3 length: 17 residues.

The chain joins TRBV11-1 to TRBJ2-3, with D unresolved. V lost 5 bases, J lost 2 bases, and 17 bases lay in between. Germline V lookup: CDR1 SGHAT, CDR2 FQDESV (reference sequence). The CDR3 loop spans 16 amino acids. CDR3: CASSPNLVTLTDTQYF. The CDR3 nucleotides read TGTGCCAGCAGCCCCAACCTCGTAACACTCACAGATACGCAGTATTTT. Based on the CDR3 plus reference TRBV11-1 and TRBJ2-3, the full variable domain is EAEVAQSPRYKITEKSQAVAFWCDPISGHATLYWYRQILGQGPELLVQFQDESVVDDSQLPKDRFSAERLKGVDSTLKIQPAELGDSAMYLCASSPNLVTLTDTQYFGPGTRLTVL.